The following is a T cell receptor beta chain sequence with its context. What it recognizes is unknown. This sample is part of a study of T cell responses to AZD1222 COVID-19 vaccine. Background on the study: The analysis combined second doses at about 4 or about 12 weeks. General study results and limits: The study sampled repertoires only after the peak T cell response. Along spike, vaccine-associated CD4 TCRs were found throughout, with dominance at 160-218 and 743-854. Reportedly, nearly half the spike-specific TCRs target unmutated variant regions.

Measured with immunoSEQ multiplex PCR; TCRdb has only the in-frame clones, and not every one. The sample carries about 140,000 clones, 92% recorded once. Trimming pared 0 bases from V and 6 bases from J, leaving 7 bases between. Germline CDR1 and CDR2: SGHTS and YDEGEE. This CDR3 spans 14 amino acids. This specimen was peripheral blood, taken on day 0 of AZD1222 vaccination. This receptor was obtained from an adult in good health. The chain links TRBV5-8 to TRBJ1-6; D remains ambiguous. The CDR3 DNA is TGTGCCAGCAGCTTGGGACGGATTAATTCACCCCTCCACTTT. It codes for CASSLGRINSPLHF.